This is a list of T cell receptor beta chains from one sample in a study of human T cells and chemical hapten exposure. From the RACE reads, TCRdb called clonotypes with MiXCR, one entry per CDR3 protein. Here the sample spans 75,000 to 80,000 distinct CDR3 sequences, about 8.6% being singletons. The sample consisted of whole blood. Every receptor here comes from a female donor in good health. Some clones in this sample may be carry-over from other donors' samples. Both conserved end residues are part of each CDR3.

TRBV6-5	TRBJ2-4	CASSYSTGHIQYF
TRBV6-6	TRBJ2-3	CASRADPSTDTQYF
TRBV19	TRBJ1-4	CASSMVTDFLATNEKLFF
TRBV5-1	TRBJ2-2	CASSFQGSGELFF
TRBV6-5	TRBJ2-3	CASSGGSDTQYF
TRBV7-9	TRBJ1-1	CASSPGQGWTTEAFF
TRBV9	TRBJ2-3	CASSVVSNTDTQYF
TRBV6-6	TRBJ2-3	CASSYLGISSRASSTDTQYF
TRBV19	TRBJ2-2	CASSIELTGELFF
TRBV15	TRBJ2-3	CATSSGGETSTDTQYF
TRBV12-3/TRBV12-4	TRBJ2-3	CASSLYGGPSDTQYF
TRBV29-1	TRBJ1-6	CSVLTEYNSPLHF
TRBV29-1	TRBJ2-1	CSVEKGREQFF
TRBV5-4	TRBJ1-4	CASKGQPNEKLFF
TRBV3-1	TRBJ2-1	CASSLWEFNEQFF
TRBV2	TRBJ2-2	CASSEITGELFF
TRBV10-3	TRBJ2-3	CAISEARGTEGPQYF
TRBV11-2	TRBJ2-3	CASSLGSADTQYF
TRBV9	TRBJ2-3	CASSVARGRNTQYF
TRBV19	TRBJ2-6	CASSSYEGANVLTF
TRBV7-2	TRBJ2-5	CASSKRLAGGGETQYF
TRBV20-1	TRBJ2-7	CSAREGIRNYEQYF
TRBV20-1	TRBJ2-3	CSAELGTDTQYF
TRBV7-2	TRBJ2-1	CASSLAGLIYNEQFF
TRBV24-1	TRBJ2-1	CATSDRGATQSYNEQFF
TRBV28	TRBJ2-1	CASSAGDEGYEQFF
TRBV24-1	TRBJ2-1	CATSDPSSGKCNEQFF
TRBV12-3/TRBV12-4	TRBJ1-2	CASSLEGSGYTF
TRBV5-4	TRBJ2-3	CASSLDRGGIDTQYF
TRBV25-1	TRBJ2-3	CASSNRGGGTDTQYF
TRBV12-3/TRBV12-4	TRBJ1-2	CASTPPGQGINGYTF
TRBV12-5	TRBJ2-3	CASGLVPGYTDTQYF
TRBV7-6	TRBJ1-4	CASSSPGGSNEKLFF
TRBV5-1	TRBJ2-5	CASSVDRGEQETQYF
TRBV6-5	TRBJ2-6	CASSYSGQWVSGANVLTF
TRBV18	TRBJ2-1	CASSPLAGSRYNEQFF
TRBV11-2	TRBJ1-3	CASSSQGNTICF
TRBV9	TRBJ2-7	CASSVSTGPSYEQYF
TRBV2	TRBJ2-7	CASSEEGSSSYEQYF
TRBV20-1	TRBJ1-6	CSARYPGQTGNSPLHF
TRBV6-2/TRBV6-3	TRBJ2-1	CASSYTISGEDSYNEQFF
TRBV4-1	TRBJ1-1	CASSQPDGSGDEAFF
TRBV6-2/TRBV6-3	TRBJ1-5	CASSPGQGQPQHF